This entry lists 10 T cell receptor beta chains sequenced from one sample in a study of T-cell reconstitution after alpha-beta-depleted transplantation in children. Unique molecular identifiers were incorporated when the TCRbeta library was constructed. TCRdb redid the calling of the PCR reads with MiXCR, one entry per CDR3 protein. The sample has about 980,000 distinct CDR3 sequences; around 30% are singletons. This sample comprised PBMCs, mostly from graft donor cells, obtained 360 days after TCRalphabeta/CD19-depleted stem cell transplant. Receptors originate from a boy younger than two who had a stem cell transplant for SCID, so the T cells may come from the graft donor.

This rearrangement joins TRBV7-9 to TRBJ2-3; D possibly corresponds to TRBD2 (5 bases). Germline CDR1 and CDR2: SEHNR and FQNEAQ (reference sequence). This CDR3 spans 16 amino acids. Between the trimmed V and J ends, which lost 4 bases and 2 bases, there was a span of 16 bases. CDR3 DNA sequence: TGTGCCAGCAGCTCCCCAGCCCCGGAGGACACAGATACGCAGTATTTT. It is translated as CASSSPAPEDTDTQYF.

This clonotype was seen a handful of times. This chain connects TRBV6-2 or TRBV6-3 to TRBJ2-1; D call uncertain. Germline lookup yields CDR1 MNHEY and CDR2 SVGEGT. The CDR3 runs 14 residues. V was clipped by 2 bases and J by 6 bases, with 11 bases between them. The CDR3: CASSYRANTNEQFF. The CDR3, as DNA: TGTGCCAGCAGTTACAGGGCAAATACCAATGAGCAGTTCTTC.

The rearrangement links TRBV28 to TRBJ2-7, with TRBD1 identical over 7 bases. Trimming took 4 bases from V and 1 from J; bases not matched to a gene: 4. Germline V CDR1 and CDR2: MDHEN, SYDVKM. This CDR3 region has 14 residues. The CDR3 coding sequence is TGTGCCAGCAGTTGGACAGGAATTTCCTACGAGCAGTACTTC. Amino acid sequence: CASSWTGISYEQYF.

This clonotype was seen a few times. The chain joins TRBV7-3 to TRBJ2-3; D is uncertain. CDR1 is SGHTA and CDR2 is FQGTGA in the germline V gene. Trimming stripped 5 bases from V and 4 bases from J, with 10 bases between. The CDR3 is 13 residues long. The CDR3 DNA reads as TGTGCCAGCAGCGCCCTGACCCCAGATACGCAGTATTTT. This encodes CASSALTPDTQYF.

V usage is TRBV15 and J usage is TRBJ2-7; D might be TRBD1 (6 bases). The CDR3 is made up of 15 amino acids. Germline loops: CDR1 LNHNV, CDR2 YYDKDF (reference sequence). V was clipped by 3 bases and J by 6 bases, with 18 bases between them. CDR3 DNA: TGTGCCACCAGCAGCCGATGGACAGAAGAGATCGAGCAGTACTTC. It is translated as CATSSRWTEEIEQYF.

This clonotype occurred a few times. The rearrangement links TRBV12-3 or TRBV12-4 to TRBJ2-7; a weak D match, TRBD1 (6 bases). The CDR3 contains 16 residues. Trimming pared 8 bases from V and 0 bases from J, leaving 20 bases between. In DNA form, the CDR3 reads TGTGCCAGCGGACCCTCGGACAGTTCGTCCTCCTACGAGCAGTACTTC. Protein product: CASGPSDSSSSYEQYF.

The V call is TRBV7-2, the J call TRBJ2-2; 8 bases are shared with TRBD2. Germline trimming cut 4 bases from V and 5 bases from J; bases unmatched to any gene: 3. CDR3 size: 14 residues. Germline CDR1 is SGHTA and CDR2 is FQGNSA. This chain's CDR3 is CASSSIAGTGELFF. The CDR3, as DNA: TGTGCCAGCAGCTCCATAGCGGGGACCGGGGAGCTGTTTTTT.

This sequence joins TRBV7-6 and TRBJ2-1, with TRBD1 identical over 12 bases. Germline lookup yields CDR1 SGHVS and CDR2 FNYEAQ. V shed 8 bases and J 5 bases; nucleotides not matched to a gene: 16. This CDR3 region has 18 residues. The CDR3 DNA reads as TGTGCCAGCGTCCCGGGACAGGGGGCGCCGAGGCCCAACAATGAGCAGTTCTTC. Translating gives CASVPGQGAPRPNNEQFF.

CDR3 sequence (DNA): TGTGCCAGCAGCCAAGACCCATTCGGGAAATCCTACAATGAGCAGTTCTTC. It specifies CASSQDPFGKSYNEQFF. The V and J genes are TRBV4-2 and TRBJ2-1; D might be TRBD2 (5 bases). Germline V gene lookup returns CDR1 LGHNA and CDR2 YNFKEQ. The CDR3 sequence is 17 residues long. Trimming cost V 0 bases and J 1 base, with 13 bases left between them.

Only a few counts were recorded for this clonotype. The chain joins TRBV20-1 to TRBJ1-4; no clear D. The V end lost 5 bases, the J end lost 0 bases, and 10 bases lay between the germline ends. The V gene's germline CDR1 is DFQATT and CDR2 SNEGSKA (reference sequence). The CDR3 contains 14 residues. The CDR3 is CSASDGSTNEKLFF. The CDR3 coding sequence is TGCAGTGCTTCGGACGGGTCAACTAATGAAAAACTGTTTTTT.